This TCR beta chain stems from a study of cytomegalovirus exposure and HLA in healthy donors. Overall study: The 120 or so validation repertoires were produced on the same platform as the 720 or so repertoires of the first cohort. This was reported in a later analysis. Study-wide findings and caveats: The study flagged 150 to 200 TCR beta chains as cytomegalovirus-associated. For most TCR sequences rarity was the rule, although some public TCRs occurred in many donors.

The germline gives CDR1 MNHNS, CDR2 SASEGT. The CDR3 is 12 residues long. Libraries were prepared by immunoSEQ multiplex PCR; TCRdb keeps only in-frame clonotypes and omits some of them. The sample lists about 150,000 clones, about 86% occurring once. Comments on this clone: Antigen unknown. Germline is not matched at one junction end, which may reflect a read error.

This TCR was recovered from a human donor in good health. V is TRBV6-1 and J is TRBJ2-1; no clear D gene. The sequencing sample was made of PBMCs. CDR3 nucleotide sequence: TGTGCCAGCAGTGTACCCTACAGTGAGCAGTTCTTC. As protein: CASSVPYSEQFF.